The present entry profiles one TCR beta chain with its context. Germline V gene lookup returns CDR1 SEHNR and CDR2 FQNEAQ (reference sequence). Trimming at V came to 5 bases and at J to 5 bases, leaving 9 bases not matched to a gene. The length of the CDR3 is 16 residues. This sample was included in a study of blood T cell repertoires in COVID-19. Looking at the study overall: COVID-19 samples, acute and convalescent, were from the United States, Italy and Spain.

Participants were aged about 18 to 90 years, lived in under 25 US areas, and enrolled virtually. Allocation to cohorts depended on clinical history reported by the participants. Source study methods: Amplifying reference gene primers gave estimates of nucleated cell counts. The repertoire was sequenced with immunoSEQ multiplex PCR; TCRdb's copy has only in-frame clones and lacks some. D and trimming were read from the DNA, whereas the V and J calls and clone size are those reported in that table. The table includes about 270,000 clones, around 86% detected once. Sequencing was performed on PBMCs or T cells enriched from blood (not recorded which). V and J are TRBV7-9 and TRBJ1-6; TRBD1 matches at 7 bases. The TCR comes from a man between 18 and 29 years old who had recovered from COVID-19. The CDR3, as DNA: TGTGCCAGCAGCCTTACGCCCGGGACAGATAATTCACCCCTCCACTTT. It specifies CASSLTPGTDNSPLHF.